These 26 T cell receptor beta chains originate from one sample sequenced in a study of blood T cells in healthy people across ages. A J-beta primer mix and a sample-barcoded 5' primer were used in a second PCR of roughly 6 to 12 cycles. TCRdb recomputed calls from the 5' RACE reads with MiXCR, one row per CDR3 protein. The table has just over 1 million distinct CDR3 sequences, 35% to 55% seen once. The specimen sequenced was blood. The receptors here all came from a woman aged 60-75 years in good health.

V is TRBV7-2 and J is TRBJ2-1; 8 positions agree with TRBD2. The CDR3 is 16 amino acids. Germline V lookup: CDR1 SGHTA, CDR2 FQGNSA. Losses at the gene ends were 0 bases for V and 8 bases for J; bases not matched to a gene: 9. CDR3 loop: CASSLAGTRVNDEQFF. In DNA, the CDR3 is TGTGCCAGCAGCTTAGCCGGGACTAGGGTTAATGATGAGCAGTTCTTC.

This clonotype was counted only a few times. The rearrangement uses TRBV5-4 and TRBJ2-3; 7 nucleotides match TRBD1. V gave up 1 base and J gave up 2 bases; unmatched junction bases: 4. Germline V gene data show CDR1 as SGHNT and CDR2 as YYREEE (reference sequence). The CDR3 covers 15 residues. The CDR3 DNA follows: TGTGCCAGCAGCTTGAACAGGGGAGTCACAGATACGCAGTATTTT. It encodes CASSLNRGVTDTQYF.

The J gene is TRBJ2-7, the V gene TRBV3-1, with D unresolved. The CDR3 consists of 13 residues. The V end was cut by 0 bases, the J end by 7 bases, with 10 bases between. Germline V gene sequence: CDR1 LGHDT, CDR2 YNNKEL (reference sequence). In DNA, the CDR3 is TGTGCCAGCAGCCAAGACCCGCTCGGGGAGCAGTACTTC. This codes for CASSQDPLGEQYF.

The V gene is TRBV11-2, the J gene TRBJ1-6; the D is unclear. The CDR3 loop spans 14 amino acids. Germline V gene lookup returns CDR1 SGHAT and CDR2 FQNNGV. Trimming left V 5 bases short and J 9 bases short, with 14 bases between. CDR3 nucleotides: TGTGCCAGCAGCGCTGGATCCGAATCTTCACCCCTCCACTTT. Encoded protein: CASSAGSESSPLHF.

CDR3 protein: CAISEAGAGEQFF. In DNA form, the CDR3 reads TGTGCCATCAGTGAGGCGGGGGCGGGTGAGCAGTTCTTC. The rearrangement links TRBV10-3 to TRBJ2-1; D is perhaps TRBD2 (7 bases). The CDR3 spans 13 residues. Germline CDR1 reads ENHRY; CDR2 reads SYGVKD. Trimming took 2 bases from V and 9 from J, leaving 11 bases between them.

This clonotype has more than one count but fewer than ten. The chain is built from TRBV5-1 and TRBJ2-5; weak D call: TRBD2 (6 bases). The CDR3 consists of 19 residues. CDR1 and CDR2 from the germline V gene are SGHRS and YFSETQ. Trimming removed 2 bases at V and 1 base at J, with 24 bases between. The CDR3 here is CASSLPSGKPLEGQETQYF. The CDR3 DNA reads TGCGCCAGCAGCTTACCGTCTGGTAAGCCCTTGGAGGGCCAAGAGACCCAGTACTTC. Looking up the rest from reference TRBV5-1 and TRBJ2-5 gives the full variable domain: KAGVTQTPRYLIKTRGQQVTLSCSPISGHRSVSWYQQTPGQGLQFLFEYFSETQRNKGNFPGRFSGRQFSNSRSEMNVSTLELGDSALYLCASSLPSGKPLEGQETQYFGPGTRLLVL.

There are a few counts of this clonotype. The chain recombines TRBV3-1 with TRBJ2-3; D gene uncertain. The CDR3 has 14 amino acids. Trimming stripped 1 base from V and 5 bases from J, with 10 bases between. Germline CDR1 and CDR2: LGHDT and YNNKEL (reference sequence). The CDR3 loop is CASSQGPSQDTQYF. The CDR3 DNA is TGTGCCAGCAGCCAAGGCCCCTCACAAGATACGCAGTATTTT.

This clonotype was detected a few times. The rearrangement joins TRBV29-1 to TRBJ2-3; 14 positions agree with TRBD2. CDR1 SQVTM and CDR2 ANQGSEA come from the germline V gene. V gave up 8 bases and J gave up 6 bases; unmatched junction bases: 10. CDR3 length: 15 amino acids. CDR3 coding DNA: TGCAGCCCCAGCGGACTAGCGGGAGGTGGCGATACGCAGTATTTT. Protein: CSPSGLAGGGDTQYF.

This clonotype was counted only a few times. The chain recombines TRBV30 with TRBJ2-2; D not certain. V lost 4 bases and J 2 bases, leaving 8 bases between the germline ends. The germline gives CDR1 GTSNPN, CDR2 SVGIG (reference sequence). This CDR3 is built from 13 residues. Here the CDR3 DNA reads TGTGCCTGGAAAGGGTTTAACACCGGGGAGCTGTTTTTT. Translating it yields CAWKGFNTGELFF.

This clonotype was recorded many times. The V call is TRBV10-3, the J call TRBJ1-2; a possible D gene is TRBD1 (5 bases). The CDR3 has 12 amino acids. V was pared by 7 bases and J by 8 bases, with 14 bases between. The germline gives CDR1 ENHRY, CDR2 SYGVKD. For the CDR3, the DNA is TGTGCCATCAACCGGGACGGTGAGGGCTACACCTTC. Amino acid sequence: CAINRDGEGYTF.

This clonotype was observed a few times. CDR3 sequence reads: CSARWSGGGSPLHF. In DNA form, the CDR3 reads TGCAGTGCTAGATGGTCAGGGGGAGGTTCACCCCTCCACTTT. V usage is TRBV20-1 and J usage is TRBJ1-6; 7 nucleotides line up with TRBD1. CDR3 size: 14 residues. V was clipped by 2 bases and J by 9 bases; unmatched bases: 7. Germline V CDR1 and CDR2: DFQATT, SNEGSKA (reference sequence).

V usage is TRBV7-6 and J usage is TRBJ2-1; 11 nucleotides align to TRBD2. CDR3 size: 17 residues. The V and J ends lost 5 bases and 8 bases, in that order; junction bases with no gene match: 14. Germline V CDR1 and CDR2: SGHVS, FNYEAQ. The chain's CDR3 is CASSRASGRPSWDEQFF. The CDR3 bases are TGTGCCAGCAGCCGCGCTAGCGGGAGGCCCTCTTGGGATGAGCAGTTCTTC.

V and J are TRBV7-9 and TRBJ2-7; 10 nucleotides agree with TRBD2. From germline, CDR1 is SEHNR and CDR2 FQNEAQ (reference sequence). The CDR3 spans 20 residues. Trimming cost V 5 bases and J 3 bases; bases outside gene matches: 22. The CDR3, as DNA: TGTGCCAGCAGCAAACCAGGGGGAGGTAGCGGGAGGCCTTCTAACTACGAGCAGTACTTC. Translation: CASSKPGGGSGRPSNYEQYF. Full variable domain (rest looked up from reference TRBV7-9 and TRBJ2-7): DTGVSQNPRHKITKRGQNVTFRCDPISEHNRLYWYRQTLGQGPEFLTYFQNEAQLEKSRLLSDRFSAERPKGSFSTLEIQRTEQGDSAMYLCASSKPGGGSGRPSNYEQYFGPGTRLTVT.

Only a few counts were recorded for this clonotype. The V and J genes are TRBV5-1 and TRBJ2-3; TRBD2 agrees at 7 bases. Germline CDR1 reads SGHRS; CDR2 reads YFSETQ. The CDR3 consists of 14 residues. V trimming: 5 bases; J trimming: 4 bases; junction bases outside the gene matches: 7. For the CDR3, the DNA is TGCGCCAGCAGTTGGACTAGTCGAGCAGATACGCAGTATTTT. It specifies CASSWTSRADTQYF.

On this clonotype itself: A junction boundary mismatches the germline segment, possibly from a read error. J is TRBJ2-1 and V is TRBV20-1; TRBD2 agrees at 7 bases. There are 16 residues in the CDR3. CDR1 and CDR2 (germline): DFQATT, SNEGSKA (reference sequence). The CDR3 spells CSARDRGRASSNEQFF. CDR3 sequence (DNA): TGCAGTGCTAGAGATCGGGGGAGGGCTTCCTCCAATGAGCAGTTCTTC.

The rearrangement uses TRBV20-1 and TRBJ2-7, with 7 bases lining up with TRBD2. Trimming took 6 bases from V and 3 from J; bases not matched to a gene: 8. The CDR3 length is 13 residues. Germline V gives CDR1 DFQATT, CDR2 SNEGSKA (reference sequence). CDR3 sequence: CSAPWEGIYEQYF. CDR3 nucleotides: TGCAGTGCCCCGTGGGAGGGGATCTACGAGCAGTACTTC.

The J gene is TRBJ2-7, the V gene TRBV24-1; a weak D match, TRBD1 (6 bases). Germline CDR1 reads KGHDR; CDR2 reads SFDVKD. Trimming took 5 bases from V and 1 from J, leaving 14 bases between them. CDR3 size: 15 residues. CDR3 amino acids: CATSALKGGSYEQYF. Written as DNA, the CDR3 is TGTGCCACCAGTGCCTTAAAAGGGGGTTCCTACGAGCAGTACTTC.

The chain employs TRBV6-1 and TRBJ2-7; D is ambiguous. CDR1 and CDR2 (germline): MNHNS, SASEGT. Between the trimmed V and J ends, which lost 7 bases and 2 bases, there was a span of 15 bases. The CDR3 extends over 14 amino acids. CDR3 in amino acids: CASTLRRLTYEQYF. The CDR3 nucleotides read TGTGCCAGCACCCTGAGGCGGTTAACCTACGAGCAGTACTTC.

The rearrangement links TRBV2 to TRBJ1-5, with D possibly being TRBD1 (6 bases). Trimming cost V 6 bases and J 0 bases, with 9 bases left between them. The V gene's germline CDR1 is SNHLY and CDR2 FYNNEI. CDR3 length equals 14 residues. CDR3 DNA: TGTGCCAGCAGAAGGGACATTAGCAATCAGCCCCAGCATTTT. It encodes CASRRDISNQPQHF.

This clonotype showed up just once. CDR3 sequence (DNA): TGTGCCAGCAGCCCTAGCGTGGGAGGGGAGACCCTGTACTTC. Its protein product is CASSPSVGGETLYF. This sequence joins TRBV11-2 and TRBJ2-7; 7 bases align to TRBD2. There are 14 residues in the CDR3. The germline gives CDR1 SGHAT, CDR2 FQNNGV. With 5 bases clipped from V and 12 bases from J, the junction kept 16 bases outside the gene matches.

This clonotype came up a few times. The chain employs TRBV21-1 and TRBJ2-3; the D call in the table, TRBD2, was not verified against the DNA. TRBV21-1 corresponds to a pseudogene. This CDR3 has 16 residues. The CDR3 DNA is TGTGCCAGCAGCACCGGGACTAGCGGGAGCACAGATACGCAGTATTTT. Translation: CASSTGTSGSTDTQYF.

The rearrangement uses TRBV11-2 and TRBJ1-1; D perhaps matches TRBD1 (5 bases). Germline values: CDR1 SGHAT, CDR2 FQNNGV. The CDR3 is 22 residues long. Trimming removed 2 bases from V and 1 base from J, with 32 bases in between. CDR3 coding DNA: TGTGCCAGCAGCTTAATCGTTCGGGACGAACTTTTGGAACGAGGTGGGAACACTGAAGCTTTCTTT. It codes for CASSLIVRDELLERGGNTEAFF.

This clonotype was observed a few times. This chain uses TRBV5-4 with TRBJ2-7; TRBD2 aligns across 9 bases. V was clipped by 0 bases and J by 4 bases; unmatched bases: 5. Germline V gene lookup returns CDR1 SGHNT and CDR2 YYREEE (reference sequence). This CDR3 is built from 15 residues. The CDR3 DNA reads TGTGCCAGCAGCTTGGGCGGGAGGGCCGGTTACGAGCAGTACTTC. Translated: CASSLGGRAGYEQYF.

The genes are TRBV10-1 and TRBJ1-1; D unclear. The V end was cut by 4 bases, the J end by 7 bases, with 10 bases between. The CDR3 loop spans 12 amino acids. Germline values: CDR1 WNHNN, CDR2 SYGVQD (reference sequence). The CDR3 coding sequence is TGCGCCAGCAGTGGGATTCGCGGTGAAGCTTTCTTT. Amino acid sequence: CASSGIRGEAFF.

V is TRBV3-1 and J is TRBJ2-7, with 7 positions matching TRBD2. V lost 1 base and J lost 4; bases outside the gene matches: 10. Germline lookup yields CDR1 LGHDT and CDR2 YNNKEL (reference sequence). The CDR3 spans 16 residues. The CDR3, as DNA: TGTGCCAGCAGCCAAGGCTTCGGGGGGTGGAATTACGAGCAGTACTTC. Its translation is CASSQGFGGWNYEQYF.

This clonotype has just a few counts. V is TRBV7-2 and J is TRBJ2-1; D remains unclear. Trimming took 10 bases from V and 0 from J, leaving 13 bases between them. CDR1 and CDR2 from the germline V gene are SGHTA and FQGNSA. The CDR3 spans 14 residues. The CDR3 nucleotides read TGTGCCACAACCCCAACCCCCTCCTACAATGAGCAGTTCTTC. It specifies CATTPTPSYNEQFF.